This T cell receptor beta chain was identified during a study of human T cells and chemical hapten exposure (dated by TCRdb to the early 2020s). Regarding the study in general: For sensitization, 2% DPC in acetone was applied to a 2 cm by 2 cm area of upper inner arm skin. Patients additionally received weekly therapeutic DPC doses to the scalp throughout the roughly 25-week study period. Patch testing was performed on the upper back with Finn chambers containing 0.01% DPC, and the patch tests were scored after 6 days according to International Contact Dermatitis Research Group standards. Alopecia areata with under or over 50% scalp involvement, alopecia totalis and alopecia universalis were represented in the patient cohort, which was mostly female. Libraries were pooled for sequencing, and per-sample TCR yields varied mainly because of small differences in library volumes within the pool. This study followed changes in the peripheral blood TCR repertoire in vivo during primary and secondary sensitization of alopecia patients to the hapten diphenylcyclopropenone (DPC). Patient blood was sampled pre-sensitization (week 0) and at 2, 6 and about 24 weeks after DPC sensitization. Blood for TCR sequencing was provided by twenty-nine alopecia patients at one to four time points (pre-sensitization, 2, 6 and 24 weeks).

Here is what the overall study found, with its caveats: Repeated subsampling changed both the strength of the expansion versus patch-test correlation and the threshold at which that correlation became significant. Patch test score correlated positively with the number of PT1 expanded TCRs, reaching significance at thresholds 8, 16 and 32 but not at 4. DPC sensitization did not change the number of TCRs with a frequency above 1 in 1000, and there was no evidence of changes in global repertoire structure. Because all patients had alopecia, a presumed autoimmune disease, the immune response of the patients might differ from that of healthy individuals. Significantly more large CDR3 similarity clusters were formed by expanded TCRs than by pre-sensitization or healthy control sets, consistent with antigen-driven responses.

Sample time point, as interpreted from the label and publication: patch test 1, 2 weeks after DPC sensitization. In the paper's terms, the treatment or condition label means: therapeutic diphenylcyclopropenone sensitization with weekly scalp DPC. Blood at each patch-test visit was drawn before the patch test was applied. Patients were considered eligible if aged 18 to 70, diagnosed with alopecia and deemed suitable for DPC therapy, and patients were excluded if pregnant. Total RNA was isolated from unfractionated whole blood collected in Tempus Blood RNA tubes. Libraries were constructed by RACE. Sequencing was carried out with a NextSeq 500. Library preparation attached unique molecular identifiers to individual cDNA molecules for quantitative, reproducible TCR counting. For every blood RNA sample, sequencing covered both the TCR alpha and TCR beta chains. As for the original processing: A median of around 100,000 TCRs per sample was observed, with a range of about 20,000 to 750,000. The Decombinator software suite was used to annotate V, J and CDR3 in the TCR reads. To make PS versus PT1 abundance plots, every sample was subsampled to the same number of TCRs (28,000). TCRs were defined as expanded if absent before sensitization and observed at least eight times at the 2-week time point. TCRdb's own reprocessing of the public reads used fastp at Q25 and MiXCR and kept productive beta chains. Each CDR3 protein gets just one entry, which takes the most common genes and DNA from the rows behind it. The authors' filters were not applied to this entry. The table for this sample lists roughly 180,000 distinct CDR3 sequences; 20% to 25% of them were counted only once. Of the sample, under 8.5% is held by the ten largest clones.

This clonotype was picked up a small number of times. Its target antigen remains unknown. No per-base quality is available; no much larger clone lies one base away. The sequence was obtained from a woman aged 50 to 60 with alopecia areata. Some clones in this sample may be carry-over from other donors' samples. Here the sequenced sample was whole blood, taken in connection with sensitization to the hapten diphenylcyclopropenone (DPC).

The DNA sequence is as follows: TGCGCCAGCAGCTTGATTTTGGGGGCCTCCTACGAGCAGTACTTC. Its protein is CASSLILGASYEQYF. The rearranged chain carries TRBV5-1 and TRBJ2-7; perhaps TRBD1 is the D gene, with 6 bases matching. CDR1 and CDR2 were assigned from the germline V gene as SGHRS and YFSETQ. Reading from cysteine to phenylalanine, the CDR3 counts 15 amino acids. The retained sequence is limited to the CDR3, 45 bases, with the frame set at the first base. V lost 1 base and J lost 0 bases; the stretch between them is 11 bases long. The reference TRBV5-1 and TRBJ2-7 proteins fill in what lies around the CDR3, so the full variable domain reads KAGVTQTPRYLIKTRGQQVTLSCSPISGHRSVSWYQQTPGQGLQFLFEYFSETQRNKGNFPGRFSGRQFSNSRSEMNVSTLELGDSALYLCASSLILGASYEQYFGPGTRLTVT.